This T cell receptor (beta chain) comes out of a study of blood T cell repertoires in COVID-19. Study overall: Nucleic acid was either cDNA or gDNA, and it came from T cells, B-cell-depleted T cells, or PBMCs.

Enrolment of Seattle patients took place during active infection, and they were followed longitudinally. Original methodology: Scientists estimated how many nucleated cells there were by amplifying reference gene primers. Profiling relied on immunoSEQ multiplex PCR, and the TCRdb table lists in-frame clones only, not all of them. V and J calls and clone size are given by that table; D and trimming were obtained from the DNA. Of about 350,000 clones listed, more than 70% are singletons. The CDR3 sequence is 15 residues long. Trimming took 5 bases from V and 5 from J; bases not matched to a gene: 9. CDR1 is LGHDT, CDR2 YNNKEL, per germline (reference sequence).

Sequencing was performed on peripheral blood. The chain has TRBV3-1 (or the pseudogene TRBV3-2) and TRBJ1-2; 9 nucleotides line up with TRBD1. The receptor was derived from a woman in her seventies with COVID-19, enrolled during active disease. In nucleotides, the CDR3 is TGTGCCAGCAGCGAGGACAGGGGAGGGGTATATGGCTACACCTTC. It codes for CASSEDRGGVYGYTF.